This record covers a single TCR beta chain. The target of this receptor is not known. There are no base qualities to consult, and no much larger clone falls within one base. The source of the sample is a study of identifying expanded T cells in peripheral blood (dated by TCRdb to 2018 to 2020). Context from the whole study: Four technical replicates, made by sequencing separate aliquots from the same pool of genomic DNA, were compared pairwise. Broader findings and caveats from the paper: The authors expected biological variance in healthy repertoires might increase further over much longer intervals such as months to years. Both the number of clones called differentially abundant and the false-positive rate were significantly reduced by the beta-binomial model across all healthy-donor time intervals. The binomial model flagged 0.9 to 1.5 differentially abundant clones between technical replicates, compared with about 16 over about 2 weeks and 19 over four weeks. In all healthy donors, the variance in clone template counts between samples taken roughly 14 days apart rose significantly as total template count increased.

During the collection period, no infections or other immune events were recorded for the healthy donors. Healthy-donor blood repertoires served as a training cohort to calibrate time-dependent variance in a beta-binomial model of T-cell clone differential abundance. The training cohort was composed of roughly ten healthy donors, 3 female and 7 male. On average the donors were 43 years old, and their ages spanned 29 to 64 years. Obtained from a commercial supplier, whole blood was collected from each healthy donor at three time points set around two weeks apart. Genomic DNA was extracted from unsorted whole blood for immunosequencing. The immunoSEQ Assay, which relies on bias-controlled multiplex PCR amplification of genomic DNA, was used to profile TCRbeta CDR3 regions. The authors' analysis ran thus. The absolute abundance of each unique TCRbeta CDR3 region was quantified after sequences were collapsed and filtered. Differential abundance was assessed using a binomial (Fisher-equivalent) model and a beta-binomial model in which time-dependent variance fitted from healthy donors was added. Clones with fewer than 5 combined templates were removed, and differential abundance was called for clones with a Benjamini-Hochberg FDR below 0.01. In the beta-binomial model, variance was expressed as a function of the total template count across the two samples, in the form v = (b*log(k)+a)^2. The source is immuneACCESS, and TCRdb retained only in-frame sequences with V and J called. Part of the clones is not carried over; for the studies checked, unresolved V genes explain less than half of this, and the remainder is unexplained. V, J and clone size are those of that table, while D and trimming were read from the DNA. In this sample the table shows about 78,000 clones, approximately 84% of which occur a single time. The ten largest clones represent 15% to 20% of the sample.

In the germline V gene, CDR1 corresponds to SGHRS and CDR2 to YFSETQ. There are 15 amino acids in the CDR3, from cysteine to phenylalanine inclusive. CDR3 DNA is the only sequence kept; it has 45 bases, read in frame from the first base. V loses 0 bases of germline sequence and J loses 3 bases, and the interval between the two ends is 13 bases. The clonotype comes from a person between 18 and 69 years old in good health. The sequencing sample was made of blood. The chain is assembled from TRBV5-1 and TRBJ2-7, and the D gene may be TRBD2, 6 bases matching. CDR3 sequence: CASSLVGGSGYEQYF. The DNA is TGCGCCAGCAGCTTGGTCGGAGGGAGTGGCTACGAGCAGTACTTC. Supplemented by the reference TRBV5-1 and TRBJ2-7 proteins around the CDR3, the complete variable domain is KAGVTQTPRYLIKTRGQQVTLSCSPISGHRSVSWYQQTPGQGLQFLFEYFSETQRNKGNFPGRFSGRQFSNSRSEMNVSTLELGDSALYLCASSLVGGSGYEQYFGPGTRLTVT.